One T cell receptor (beta chain) is described in this entry. Its antigen is unidentified. PCR or immunohistochemistry showed mismatch repair deficiency in every enrolled patient. The record originates from a study of PD-1 blockade in mismatch repair-deficient tumors. Overall study context: Enrolled about 2012-2016, patients had progressing, pretreated mismatch repair-deficient cancers of over nine types.

Some clones are missing from TCRdb's copy, which holds only in-frame ones; the method was immunoSEQ multiplex PCR. This repertoire shows around 120,000 clones, roughly 90% found once; its top ten account for over 9.5%. Overall study results and limits: Tumor-resident clones, often absent from pretreatment blood, expanded after pembrolizumab and then contracted.

Germline trimming cut 0 bases from V and 7 bases from J; bases unmatched to any gene: 11. CDR1 is SGHRS, CDR2 YFSETQ, per germline. CDR3 length: 17 residues. Here the sequenced sample was peripheral blood, taken 70 to 72 weeks after starting pembrolizumab. The sequence was collected from an adult with mismatch repair-deficient cancer. The rearrangement uses TRBV5-1 and TRBJ2-5, with 11 positions matching TRBD2. DNA for the CDR3: TGCGCCAGCAGCTTGGGCCTACTAGCGGGAGAAAGGGGGACCCAGTACTTC. Protein: CASSLGLLAGERGTQYF.